This T cell receptor (beta chain) is drawn from a study of graft-versus-host responses after intestinal transplantation. CDR1 is SGHRS, CDR2 YFSETQ, per germline. V trimming: 8 bases; J trimming: 1 base; junction bases outside the gene matches: 10. The CDR3 extends over 16 amino acids. Data came from immunoSEQ multiplex PCR; TCRdb stores just in-frame clones and leaves some out. The sample records around 100,000 clones, approximately 90% being singletons. As concerns this clone: What it binds is not known.

The input for sequencing was unstimulated CD4+ T cells sorted from spleen or lymph node cells, taken before transplant. This clonotype was sampled from a human donor who was the organ donor for an intestinal transplant. V is TRBV5-1 and J is TRBJ1-1, with 11 nucleotides matching TRBD1. CDR3 in amino acids: CASGLGQGAPNTEAFF. CDR3 in DNA: TGCGCCAGTGGTCTCGGACAGGGGGCCCCGAACACTGAAGCTTTCTTT.